What follows describes a single T cell receptor (beta chain). The data derive from a study of blood T cells in healthy people across ages. The CDR3 totals 16 residues. Trimming pared 8 bases from V and 7 bases from J, leaving 26 bases between. Germline values: CDR1 SGHAT, CDR2 FQNNGV. Combining a sample-barcoded 5' primer with a J-beta primer mix, a second PCR ran for roughly 7 to 12 cycles. From the 5' RACE reads, TCRdb called clonotypes with MiXCR, one entry per CDR3 protein. The profile covers some 900,000 distinct CDR3 sequences, with roughly 52% appearing a single time and 13% taken by the ten largest.

Sequences were obtained from blood. The clonotype originates from a man aged 30-40 years in good health. V gene TRBV11-2 combines with J gene TRBJ1-2; D unclear. The CDR3 loop reads CASRPAGLGTGCGYTF. The CDR3 bases are TGTGCCAGCCGGCCTGCGGGCCTCGGCACCGGCTGTGGCTACACCTTC.